Listed below are T cell receptor beta chains from one sample, sequenced in a study of blood T cell repertoires in COVID-19. The repertoire was sequenced with immunoSEQ multiplex PCR; TCRdb's copy has only in-frame clones and lacks some. The table has about 170,000 clones, around four fifths seen once. Sequenced: PBMCs or T cells enriched from blood (not recorded which). These receptors all stem from a woman aged 50 to 60 who had recovered from COVID-19. The conserved cysteine and the conserved F or W are not part of the CDR3 here. Each record gives: V gene, J gene, clone size, D gene, CDR3 protein. D genes are given only for firm matches. A row's size may be missing; if present it is once, few, many or a size class.

>TRBV4-1|TRBJ1-2|.|.
ASSGGADPLGYT
>TRBV5-5|TRBJ1-6|.|.
ASSSGTSPLH
>TRBV9|TRBJ2-1|.|TRBD2
ASSAGGPNEQF
>TRBV5-4|TRBJ1-2|.|.
ASRDWGTLGGYT
>TRBV5-6|TRBJ1-5|.|.
ASSSQGFGGNQPQH
>TRBV6-1|TRBJ2-3|.|TRBD1
ASSDRGLVDTQY
>TRBV3-1/TRBV3-2|TRBJ2-5|once|.
ASSQVQETQY
>TRBV5-4|TRBJ1-1|.|.
ASSLWGGAMETEAF
>TRBV27|TRBJ2-1|.|.
ASSTLNEQF
>TRBV12-3/TRBV12-4|TRBJ2-1|few|.
ASRGRELQF
>TRBV19|TRBJ1-1|.|.
ASTAHILRVNTEAF
>TRBV5-1|TRBJ2-1|.|.
ASRASDRNEQF
>TRBV7-6|TRBJ2-1|.|.
ASSFGGGGF
>TRBV4-3|TRBJ1-3|many|.
ASSQPGDGGGNTIY
>TRBV30|TRBJ1-1|.|.
AWRWSVMNTEAF
>TRBV15|TRBJ1-5|few|TRBD1
ATSKDRWRPDQPQH